The present TCR beta chain was sequenced within a study of shared clonotypes between healthy human individuals. Assay used: immunoSEQ multiplex PCR; TCRdb lists only in-frame clones, some missing. The table lists over 2 million clones, about 95% of them singletons. Naive-designated CD8 cells lacked CD45RO, were positively enriched for CCR7, and omitted terminally differentiated effector memory CD45RA+ cells. The V gene's germline CDR1 is SGHVS and CDR2 FNYEAQ. Trimming at V came to 5 bases and at J to 0 bases, leaving 6 bases not matched to a gene. CDR3 size: 15 residues. The clonotype originates from a man aged 18-30 years in good health. Sequencing was done on a sample of naive CD8+ T cells sorted from blood. The chain combines TRBV7-6 with TRBJ2-7; the match to TRBD2 covers 8 bases. This CDR3 reads CASSPGGWSSYEQYF. The CDR3 DNA reads as TGTGCCAGCAGCCCGGGGGGGTGGAGCTCCTACGAGCAGTACTTC. Based on the CDR3 plus reference TRBV7-6 and TRBJ2-7, the full variable domain is GAGVSQSPRYKVTKRGQDVALRCDPISGHVSLYWYRQALGQGPEFLTYFNYEAQQDKSGLPNDRFSAERPEGSISTLTIQRTEQRDSAMYRCASSPGGWSSYEQYFGPGTRLTVT.